This TCR beta chain derives from a study of CD8+ T cells in alopecia areata. With regard to this clone: Its target is not known.

J was trimmed by 1 base and V by 4 bases; bases with no gene match: 3. CDR1 and CDR2 (germline): SQVTM, ANQGSEA. The CDR3 has 15 amino acids. cDNA serving as the sequencing template came from extracted, reverse transcribed RNA. The data were produced by immunoSEQ multiplex PCR, yet TCRdb's version contains in-frame clones alone and is incomplete. The sample contains about 120,000 clones, around 53% of which appear only once. Treatment here: oral pan-JAK inhibitor, 5-10 mg twice daily. Regarding the study as a whole: In scalp and blood, many expanded lesional clones persisted during tofacitinib.

The sample consisted of CD4+ T cells sorted from blood, taken at week 4, from a patient treated with tofacitinib. The chain carries TRBV29-1 and TRBJ2-4; the match to TRBD2 covers 11 bases. This TCR was recovered from a human donor with alopecia areata. CDR3 coding DNA: TGCAGCGTTGGGAGACTAGCGGGGGCCAAAAACATTCAGTACTTC. Its protein product is CSVGRLAGAKNIQYF.